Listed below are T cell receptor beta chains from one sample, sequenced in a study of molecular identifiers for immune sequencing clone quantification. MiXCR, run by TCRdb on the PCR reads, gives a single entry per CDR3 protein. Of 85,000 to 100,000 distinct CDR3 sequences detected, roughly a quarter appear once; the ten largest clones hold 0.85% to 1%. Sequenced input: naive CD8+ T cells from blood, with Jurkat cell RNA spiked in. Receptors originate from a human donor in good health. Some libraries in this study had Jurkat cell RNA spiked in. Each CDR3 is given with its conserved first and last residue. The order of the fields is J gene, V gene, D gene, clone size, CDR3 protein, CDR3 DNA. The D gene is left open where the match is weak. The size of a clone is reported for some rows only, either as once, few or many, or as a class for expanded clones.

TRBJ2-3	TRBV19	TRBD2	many	CATSLAGGTDTQYF	TGTGCCACATCACTAGCGGGGGGAACAGATACGCAGTATTTT
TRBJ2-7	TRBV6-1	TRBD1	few	CASRPGQALSYEQYF	TGTGCCAGCAGGCCGGGACAGGCCTTATCCTACGAGCAGTACTTC
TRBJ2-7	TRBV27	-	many	CASSFGPIYEQYF	TGTGCCAGCAGTTTTGGGCCCATATACGAGCAGTACTTC
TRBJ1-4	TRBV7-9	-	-	CASSLATGPNEKLFF	TGTGCCAGCAGCTTAGCGACAGGCCCTAATGAAAAACTGTTTTTT
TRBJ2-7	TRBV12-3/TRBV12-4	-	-	CAGSPVMTGRAYGQYF	TGTGCCGGCAGCCCTGTTATGACAGGGAGGGCCTACGGGCAGTACTTC
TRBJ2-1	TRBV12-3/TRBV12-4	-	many	CASSFVDEQFF	TGTGCCAGCAGTTTTGTCGATGAGCAGTTCTTC
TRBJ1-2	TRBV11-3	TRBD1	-	CASSLVGHRGCYGYTF	TGTGCCAGCAGCTTAGTGGGGCACAGGGGATGCTATGGCTACACCTTC
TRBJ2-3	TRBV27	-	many	CASSAPTDTQYF	TGTGCCAGCAGTGCTCCCACAGATACGCAGTATTTT
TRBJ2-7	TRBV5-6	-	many	CASSLGTPGRGYEQYF	TGTGCCAGCAGCTTGGGAACTCCAGGTCGGGGCTACGAGCAGTACTTC
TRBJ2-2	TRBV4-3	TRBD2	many	CASSQDPAGVGDGELFF	TGCGCCAGCAGCCAAGATCCAGCGGGAGTAGGTGACGGGGAGCTGTTTTTT
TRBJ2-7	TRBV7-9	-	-	CASSLSLDSTTKQYF	TGTGCCAGCAGCTTAAGTTTGGACAGTACTACGAAGCAGTACTTC
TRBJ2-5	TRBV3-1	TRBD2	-	CASSAAAGTSGTQETQYF	TGTGCCAGCAGCGCCGCCGCCGGGACTAGCGGAACCCAAGAGACCCAGTACTTC
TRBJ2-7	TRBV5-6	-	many	CASSLSQTGQYF	TGTGCCAGCAGCCTCTCCCAAACTGGTCAGTACTTC
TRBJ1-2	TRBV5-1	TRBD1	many	CASSPGQGFGYTF	TGCGCCAGCAGCCCCGGACAGGGGTTTGGCTACACCTTC
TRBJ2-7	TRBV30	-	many	CAWSPGQTYEQYF	TGTGCCTGGAGTCCAGGACAGACCTACGAGCAGTACTTC
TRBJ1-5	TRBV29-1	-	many	CSVEGVVNQPQHF	TGCAGCGTTGAGGGTGTAGTCAATCAGCCCCAGCATTTT
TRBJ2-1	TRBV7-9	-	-	CASSSLRADVFQFF	TGTGCCAGCAGCTCACTGCGGGCAGATGTCTTCCAGTTCTTC
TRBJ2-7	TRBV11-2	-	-	CASSLTGTTSYEQYF	TGTGCCAGCAGCTTAACCGGGACCACCTCCTACGAGCAGTACTTC
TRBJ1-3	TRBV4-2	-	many	CASSQDREVGNTIYF	TGTGCCAGCAGCCAAGACAGGGAGGTTGGAAACACCATATATTTT
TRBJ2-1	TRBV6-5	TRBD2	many	CASSYWGAGGGNEQFF	TGTGCCAGCAGTTACTGGGGGGCGGGAGGGGGCAATGAGCAGTTCTTC
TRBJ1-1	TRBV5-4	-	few	CASVGSTEMNTEAFF	TGTGCCAGCGTGGGTTCAACAGAAATGAACACTGAAGCTTTCTTT
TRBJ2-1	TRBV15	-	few	CATSSRTAYNEQFF	TGTGCCACCAGCAGCCGGACAGCCTACAATGAGCAGTTCTTC
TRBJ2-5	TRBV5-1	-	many	CASSLEAATQETQYF	TGCGCCAGCAGCTTGGAGGCAGCTACTCAAGAGACCCAGTACTTC
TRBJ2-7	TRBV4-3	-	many	CASSQDWDAGYEQYF	TGCGCCAGCAGCCAAGATTGGGACGCGGGCTACGAGCAGTACTTC
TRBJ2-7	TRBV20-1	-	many	CSATITGMGRNEQYF	TGCAGTGCTACTATTACAGGGATGGGGAGAAACGAGCAGTACTTC
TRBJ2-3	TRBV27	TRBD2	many	CASSLSGRGATDTQYF	TGTGCCAGCAGTCTTAGCGGGAGGGGGGCGACAGATACGCAGTATTTT
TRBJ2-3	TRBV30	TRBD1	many	CAWSVLNRGIDTQYF	TGTGCCTGGAGTGTACTGAACAGGGGGATTGATACGCAGTATTTT
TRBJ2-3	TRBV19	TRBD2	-	CASSIWTSWETDTQYF	TGTGCCAGTAGTATTTGGACTAGCTGGGAAACAGATACGCAGTATTTT
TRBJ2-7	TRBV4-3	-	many	CASSQLDGSEQYF	TGCGCCAGCAGCCAACTGGACGGTTCCGAGCAGTACTTC
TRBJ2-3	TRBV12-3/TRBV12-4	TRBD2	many	CASSTSGGYTDTQYF	TGTGCCAGCAGCACTAGCGGGGGATACACAGATACGCAGTATTTT
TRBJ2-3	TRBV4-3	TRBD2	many	CASSQEPTSGVALDTQYF	TGCGCCAGCAGCCAAGAACCTACTAGCGGGGTGGCTCTGGATACGCAGTATTTT
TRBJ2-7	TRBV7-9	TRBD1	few	CASTSSTGELTHEQYF	TGTGCCAGCACCTCTTCGACAGGGGAACTGACCCACGAGCAGTACTTC
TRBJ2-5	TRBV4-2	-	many	CASSQDWGALSETQYF	TGTGCCAGCAGCCAAGACTGGGGGGCCCTCAGCGAGACCCAGTACTTC
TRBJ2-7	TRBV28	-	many	CASSFGASYEQYF	TGTGCCAGCAGTTTTGGGGCGTCCTACGAGCAGTACTTC
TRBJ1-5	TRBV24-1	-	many	CATSDSPLNQPQHF	TGTGCCACCAGTGATTCACCGCTCAATCAGCCCCAGCATTTT
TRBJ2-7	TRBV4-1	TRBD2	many	CASSQAPGLAAEQYF	TGCGCCAGCAGCCAAGCTCCGGGACTAGCGGCCGAGCAGTACTTC
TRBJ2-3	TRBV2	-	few	CASSGAGGTSTDTQYF	TGTGCCAGCAGTGGGGCTGGCGGAACTAGCACAGATACGCAGTATTTT
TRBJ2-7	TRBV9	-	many	CASSPATVGLQAYEQYF	TGTGCCAGCAGCCCTGCGACCGTGGGGCTTCAGGCCTACGAGCAGTACTTC
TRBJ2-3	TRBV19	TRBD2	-	CASSMGSGGAYMDTQYF	TGTGCCAGTAGTATGGGTAGCGGGGGGGCTTATATGGATACGCAGTATTTT
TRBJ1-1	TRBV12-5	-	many	CASGPSTEAFF	TGTGCTAGTGGCCCCTCAACTGAAGCTTTCTTT
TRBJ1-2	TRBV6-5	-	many	CASSYSSSGYSGYTF	TGTGCCAGCAGTTACTCGAGCTCTGGGTACTCTGGCTACACCTTC
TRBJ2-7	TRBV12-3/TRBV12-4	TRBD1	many	CASSLGDRGSYEQYF	TGTGCCAGCAGTTTAGGGGACAGGGGTTCCTACGAGCAGTACTTC
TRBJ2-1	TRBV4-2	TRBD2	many	CASSQGTSGRGGEQFF	TGTGCCAGCAGCCAAGGGACTAGCGGGAGAGGTGGTGAGCAGTTCTTC
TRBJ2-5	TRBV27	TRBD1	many	CASSTRTGEETQYF	TGTGCCAGCAGTACACGGACAGGGGAAGAGACCCAGTACTTC
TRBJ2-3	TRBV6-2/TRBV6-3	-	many	CASTIPGPTDTQYF	TGTGCCAGCACAATCCCTGGACCCACAGATACGCAGTATTTT
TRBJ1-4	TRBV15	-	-	CATSRGRGGVNEKLFF	TGTGCCACCAGCAGAGGCCGGGGAGGAGTTAATGAAAAACTGTTTTTT
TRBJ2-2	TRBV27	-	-	CASRLGRAGTGELFF	TGTGCCAGCAGGTTGGGCAGGGCGGGCACCGGGGAGCTGTTTTTT
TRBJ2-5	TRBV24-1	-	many	CATSDLLGGEETQYF	TGTGCCACCAGTGATTTGCTTGGGGGAGAAGAGACCCAGTACTTC
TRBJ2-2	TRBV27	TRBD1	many	CASSRGLNTGELFF	TGTGCCAGCAGCAGGGGGCTAAACACCGGGGAGCTGTTTTTT
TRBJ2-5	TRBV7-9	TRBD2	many	CASKGSSGEQETQYF	TGTGCCAGCAAAGGATCTAGCGGGGAACAAGAGACCCAGTACTTC
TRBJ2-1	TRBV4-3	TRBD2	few	CASSQDRSGGHYNEQFF	TGCGCCAGCAGCCAAGATAGGAGCGGGGGCCACTACAATGAGCAGTTCTTC
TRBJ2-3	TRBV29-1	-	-	CSVEASTATQYF	TGCAGCGTTGAAGCTAGCACCGCTACGCAGTATTTT
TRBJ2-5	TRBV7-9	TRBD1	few	CASSLPRDREIWETQYF	TGTGCCAGCAGCTTACCCCGGGACAGGGAGATTTGGGAGACCCAGTACTTC
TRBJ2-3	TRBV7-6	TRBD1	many	CASSLTGGPTDTQYF	TGTGCCAGCAGCTTAACAGGGGGCCCCACAGATACGCAGTATTTT
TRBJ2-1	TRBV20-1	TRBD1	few	CSATGQGWIDEQFF	TGCAGTGCGACGGGACAGGGTTGGATAGATGAGCAGTTCTTC
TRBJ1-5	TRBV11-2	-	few	CASSLGPAGYHQPQHF	TGTGCCAGCAGCTTGGGTCCGGCAGGGTACCATCAGCCCCAGCATTTT
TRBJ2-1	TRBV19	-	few	CASSQLAGYNEQFF	TGTGCCAGTAGTCAACTAGCTGGGTACAATGAGCAGTTCTTC
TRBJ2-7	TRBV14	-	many	CASSQGHEQYF	TGTGCCAGCAGCCAGGGCCACGAGCAGTACTTC